These 29 T cell receptor beta chains were sequenced from one sample in a study of shared clonotypes between healthy human individuals. Naive CD8 cells, CD45RO-negative and positively selected for CCR7, excluded terminally differentiated effector memory CD45RA+ cells. The repertoire was sequenced with immunoSEQ multiplex PCR; TCRdb's copy has only in-frame clones and lacks some. The sample yields about 2 million clones, about 95% seen once. Sequenced: naive CD8+ T cells sorted from blood. These receptors all come from a young man in good health.

Regarding this clone: The sample holds other DNA sequences that translate to the same CDR3. The rearrangement links TRBV28 to TRBJ2-2; D gene ambiguous. Trimming cost V 3 bases and J 1 base, with 3 bases left between them. This CDR3 is built from 13 residues. Germline V gene lookup returns CDR1 MDHEN and CDR2 SYDVKM. The CDR3 region is CASSLLNTGELFF. The CDR3 nucleotides are TGTGCCAGCAGTTTGTTGAACACCGGGGAGCTGTTTTTT. The full variable domain, rest sourced from reference TRBV28 and TRBJ2-2, is DVKVTQSSRYLVKRTGEKVFLECVQDMDHENMFWYRQDPGLGLRLIYFSYDVKMKEKGDIPEGYSVSREKKERFSLILESASTNQTSMYLCASSLLNTGELFFGEGSRLTVL.

The gene calls are TRBV28 and TRBJ1-5; tentative D call: TRBD1 (5 bases). This CDR3 spans 19 amino acids. Trimming shortened V by 1 base and J by 0 bases, and 19 bases separated the two germline ends. Germline lookup yields CDR1 MDHEN and CDR2 SYDVKM. The CDR3 region is CASSLYTGTGDYSNQPQHF. DNA for the CDR3: TGTGCCAGCAGTTTATACACCGGGACCGGGGATTATAGCAATCAGCCCCAGCATTTT.

This clone has just a few counts. The CDR3 sequence: CASSGGRTGDAPLHF. The DNA for the CDR3 is TGCGCCAGCAGTGGGGGGAGGACAGGGGACGCACCCCTCCACTTT. The rearrangement links TRBV10-2 to TRBJ1-6; 9 nucleotides line up with TRBD1. The CDR3 consists of 15 residues. The germline V gene has CDR1 WSHSY and CDR2 SAAADI. The ends lost 4 bases at V and 11 bases at J; junction bases unmatched: 9.

V is TRBV4-3 and J is TRBJ1-5; no definite D call. Trimming stripped 0 bases from V and 5 bases from J, with 5 bases between. CDR1 LGHNA and CDR2 YSLEER come from the germline V gene. The CDR3 spans 13 residues. The CDR3 sequence is CASSQDEDQPQHF. The CDR3 DNA follows: TGCGCCAGCAGCCAAGATGAGGATCAGCCCCAGCATTTT.

V gene TRBV19 combines with J gene TRBJ1-2, with TRBD1 identical over 9 bases. Unmatched junction bases numbered 6, after V lost 2 bases and J lost 8 bases. The CDR3 has 14 residues. Per the germline V gene, CDR1 is LNHDA and CDR2 is SQIVND (reference sequence). CDR3 coding DNA: TGTGCCAGTAGTATAACCGGGACAGGGAACGGCTACACCTTC. As protein: CASSITGTGNGYTF. Supplemented by reference TRBV19 and TRBJ1-2, the full variable domain reads DGGITQSPKYLFRKEGQNVTLSCEQNLNHDAMYWYRQDPGQGLRLIYYSQIVNDFQKGDIAEGYSVSREKKESFPLTVTSAQKNPTAFYLCASSITGTGNGYTFGSGTRLTVV.

This clone was observed a single time. The chain uses TRBV2 and TRBJ1-5; the match to TRBD1 covers 12 bases. CDR1 is SNHLY and CDR2 is FYNNEI in the germline V gene. The CDR3 covers 18 residues. The V and J ends lost 3 bases and 1 base, in that order; junction bases with no gene match: 7. DNA for the CDR3: TGTGCCAGCAGTGAGGGGACAGGGGGCGCATTAAGCAATCAGCCCCAGCATTTT. As protein: CASSEGTGGALSNQPQHF.

Comments on this clone: Other DNA sequences in the same sample also yield this CDR3. The chain employs TRBV2 and TRBJ2-3; D tentatively reads TRBD1 or TRBD2 (6 bases each). This CDR3 comprises 14 residues. Trimming took off 3 bases at V and 0 bases at J, with 7 bases between the two ends. Germline V lookup: CDR1 SNHLY, CDR2 FYNNEI. In DNA form, the CDR3 reads TGTGCCAGCAGTGACGGGGGCAGCACAGATACGCAGTATTTT. The encoded protein is CASSDGGSTDTQYF.

V usage is TRBV5-1 and J usage is TRBJ2-7; perhaps TRBD2 as D (6 bases). The V gene lost 0 bases and the J gene lost 3 bases, with 16 bases spanning the gap. Per germline, CDR1 SGHRS and CDR2 YFSETQ. This CDR3 is 16 amino acids long. DNA for the CDR3: TGCGCCAGCAGCTTGGCCGCTCCACTAGCAAGCTACGAGCAGTACTTC. It encodes CASSLAAPLASYEQYF.

The chain links TRBV6-5 to TRBJ1-1, with 8 bases identical to TRBD1. The CDR3 length is 15 residues. The ends lost 0 bases at V and 3 bases at J; junction bases unmatched: 3. CDR1 and CDR2 (germline): MNHEY, SVGAGI. The CDR3 sequence is CASSYSQGAYTEAFF. CDR3 coding DNA: TGTGCCAGCAGTTACTCGCAGGGGGCATACACTGAAGCTTTCTTT.

The rearrangement uses TRBV5-1 and TRBJ1-1; no clear D gene. The V gene's germline CDR1 is SGHRS and CDR2 YFSETQ. Trimming took off 2 bases at V and 3 bases at J, with 11 bases between the two ends. The CDR3 runs to 14 residues. CDR3 coding DNA: TGCGCCAGCAGCTTTGACGGAGCAGACACTGAAGCTTTCTTT. Translated: CASSFDGADTEAFF.

The chain combines TRBV19 with TRBJ1-1; tentatively, D is TRBD1 (5 bases). CDR3 length: 16 residues. Per the germline V gene, CDR1 is LNHDA and CDR2 is SQIVND (reference sequence). Between the trimmed V and J ends, which lost 1 base and 5 bases, there was a span of 17 bases. The CDR3 DNA is TGTGCCAGTAGTATAGCTCACAGAGGGGAGGCGACTGAAGCTTTCTTT. It specifies CASSIAHRGEATEAFF.

The rearrangement uses TRBV30 and TRBJ2-1; D remains ambiguous. The CDR3 spans 10 residues. CDR1 GTSNPN and CDR2 SVGIG come from the germline V gene (reference sequence). V shed 5 bases and J shed 7 bases, with 6 bases lying between them. For the CDR3, the DNA is TGTGCCTGGGGGGAAAATGAGCAGTTCTTC. Translating gives CAWGENEQFF.

The chain uses TRBV7-9 and TRBJ2-7; 13 bases map to TRBD2. Germline V lookup: CDR1 SEHNR, CDR2 FQNEAQ (reference sequence). The junction had 9 bases not matched to a gene; V was cut back by 4 bases and J by 3 bases. The CDR3 length is 17 residues. CDR3 sequence: CASSSGLAGLDGYEQYF. The CDR3 nucleotides are TGTGCCAGCAGCTCGGGACTAGCGGGATTAGATGGCTACGAGCAGTACTTC.

The J gene is TRBJ1-4, the V gene TRBV6-5; 11 bases fit TRBD1. The CDR3 is 16 amino acids. Germline V gives CDR1 MNHEY, CDR2 SVGAGI. Unmatched junction bases numbered 4, after V lost 4 bases and J lost 3 bases. In DNA, the CDR3 is TGTGCCAGCAGTTCCGGACAGGGGGCGGCTAATGAAAAACTGTTTTTT. Residues: CASSSGQGAANEKLFF.

J is TRBJ2-1 and V is TRBV6-5, with TRBD2 matching over 9 bases. J lost 2 bases, V lost 6 bases, and 5 bases had no gene match. The germline gives CDR1 MNHEY, CDR2 SVGAGI. The length of the CDR3 is 15 residues. CDR3 sequence: CASSLSGGTYNEQFF. CDR3 nucleotide sequence: TGTGCCAGCAGCTTGAGCGGGGGGACCTACAATGAGCAGTTCTTC.

This sequence joins TRBV7-2 and TRBJ1-6; D uncertain. The V gene's germline CDR1 is SGHTA and CDR2 FQGNSA. This CDR3 is built from 11 residues. Trimming took 0 bases from V and 13 from J, leaving 4 bases between them. In nucleotides, the CDR3 is TGTGCCAGCAGCTTAGCGCTGCCCCTCCACTTT. Its translation is CASSLALPLHF.

J is TRBJ2-7 and V is TRBV4-3; D is ambiguous. Germline values: CDR1 LGHNA, CDR2 YSLEER. Trimming cost V 0 bases and J 0 bases, with 12 bases left between them. CDR3 length equals 16 residues. The CDR3 coding sequence is TGCGCCAGCAGCCAAGATGTGGGTGAGGACTCCTACGAGCAGTACTTC. The encoded protein is CASSQDVGEDSYEQYF.

The chain has TRBV6-1 and TRBJ2-2; possible D gene TRBD1, 5 bases. V lost 3 bases to trimming and J lost 4 bases, with 15 bases between them. The CDR3 is 16 residues long. The germline gives CDR1 MNHNS, CDR2 SASEGT. The CDR3 DNA reads TGTGCCAGCAGTGACAGGGTCCCATCTCTCACCGGGGAGCTGTTTTTT. It translates to CASSDRVPSLTGELFF.

This chain links TRBV7-9 with TRBJ2-2; D is ambiguous. The length of the CDR3 is 14 residues. V lost 1 base and J lost 6, with 9 bases in between. Germline CDR1 reads SEHNR; CDR2 reads FQNEAQ (reference sequence). Here the CDR3 reads CASSLVDIPGELFF. Written as DNA, the CDR3 is TGTGCCAGCAGCTTAGTCGACATTCCCGGGGAGCTGTTTTTT.

The chain carries TRBV6-6 and TRBJ1-2; a possible D gene is TRBD1 (5 bases). The V gene lost 3 bases and the J gene lost 8 bases, with 16 bases spanning the gap. Germline V lookup: CDR1 MNHNY, CDR2 SVGAGI (reference sequence). The CDR3 runs to 14 residues. CDR3 loop: CASSYRVGERGYTF. The CDR3 region has the DNA TGTGCCAGCAGTTATAGGGTGGGGGAGAGAGGCTACACCTTC.

The chain has TRBV10-3 and TRBJ2-7; no definite D call. Trimming shortened V by 3 bases and J by 4 bases, and 13 bases separated the two germline ends. This CDR3 is built from 14 residues. CDR1 and CDR2 (germline): ENHRY, SYGVKD. The CDR3 sequence is CAISEGGTVYEQYF. The CDR3 region has the DNA TGTGCCATCAGTGAAGGCGGCACGGTTTACGAGCAGTACTTC.

This chain links TRBV2 with TRBJ2-7, with D possibly TRBD2 on 5 matching bases. From germline, CDR1 is SNHLY and CDR2 FYNNEI. CDR3 size: 15 residues. V shed 5 bases and J shed 6 bases, with 20 bases lying between them. The CDR3 is CASSKNEGYNLEQYF. The DNA of the CDR3 is TGTGCCAGCAGTAAAAACGAGGGATACAATCTCGAGCAGTACTTC.

This chain connects TRBV2 to TRBJ2-5; D unclear. Germline CDR1 reads SNHLY; CDR2 reads FYNNEI. The V end lost 4 bases, the J end lost 2 bases, and 8 bases lay between the germline ends. The CDR3 consists of 13 residues. CDR3 residues: CASSGTDQETQYF. CDR3 DNA: TGTGCCAGCAGTGGAACAGATCAAGAGACCCAGTACTTC.

The rearrangement joins TRBV2 to TRBJ1-1, with TRBD1 identical over 7 bases. CDR3 length equals 13 residues. V dropped 4 bases and J dropped 4; count of bases not matched to a gene: 3. Germline assignment: CDR1 SNHLY and CDR2 FYNNEI. The CDR3 is CASSGQGLTEAFF. In DNA form, the CDR3 reads TGTGCCAGCAGTGGACAGGGCCTCACTGAAGCTTTCTTT.

The chain combines TRBV10-1 with TRBJ2-1; 8 bases agree with TRBD2. J gave up 4 bases and V 2 bases, and 7 bases lay outside the gene matches. CDR3 size: 16 residues. Germline V CDR1 and CDR2: WNHNN, SYGVQD (reference sequence). For the CDR3, the DNA is TGCGCCAGCAGTGAGGCGGCTAGCGGGCCTTACAATGAGCAGTTCTTC. Translating it yields CASSEAASGPYNEQFF.

This chain joins TRBV4-1 and TRBJ2-5; 8 bases are a match to TRBD2. The germline gives CDR1 MGHRA, CDR2 YSYEKL. The J segment lost 3 bases and the V segment lost 1 base, leaving 7 bases of the junction unmatched. The CDR3 is 16 residues long. CDR3: CASSQGPGGPEETQYF. CDR3 DNA: TGCGCCAGCAGCCAAGGGCCGGGGGGGCCGGAAGAGACCCAGTACTTC.

J is TRBJ2-5 and V is TRBV4-1; TRBD1 matches at 10 bases. The V and J ends lost 3 bases and 6 bases, in that order; junction bases with no gene match: 10. The CDR3 runs to 16 residues. The germline V gene has CDR1 MGHRA and CDR2 YSYEKL. The CDR3, as DNA: TGCGCCAGCAGCCAGCTCCCGGGACAGGGGAGAAAGACCCAGTACTTC. Translated: CASSQLPGQGRKTQYF.

The table lists this clone with a count of one. The rearrangement joins TRBV5-1 to TRBJ1-4; TRBD1 aligns across 7 bases. The germline V gene encodes CDR1 SGHRS and CDR2 YFSETQ. There are 16 residues in the CDR3. V was clipped by 0 bases and J by 5 bases; unmatched bases: 7. The chain's CDR3 is CASSLEATGVNEKLFF. The CDR3, as DNA: TGCGCCAGCAGCTTGGAGGCCACAGGGGTAAATGAAAAACTGTTTTTT.

As for this clone: The sample has other DNA sequences that encode this CDR3 too. The chain couples TRBV7-9 to TRBJ2-1, with a weak D call TRBD1 (7 bases). The CDR3 is made up of 15 amino acids. V gave up 5 bases and J gave up 4 bases, with 15 bases separating them. Germline V CDR1 and CDR2: SEHNR, FQNEAQ (reference sequence). CDR3 region: CASSPPGGTYNEQFF. DNA of the CDR3: TGTGCCAGCAGCCCCCCAGGGGGGACTTACAATGAGCAGTTCTTC.